The 32 T cell receptor beta chains listed next were all sequenced from one sample in a study of post-analysis software for immune sequencing data. Prepared TCR beta cDNA libraries contained unique molecular identifiers. One entry per CDR3 protein results from TCRdb running MiXCR on the PCR reads. The table has around 770,000 distinct CDR3 sequences, about 45% seen once. General study findings and limits: Comparison of patients with controls showed five TRBV segments more frequent in patients, TRBV5-6, TRBV5-1 and TRBV20-1 among them.

Their specific antigens are unknown. The source material was blood. The receptor source for this set is a girl under 18 with multiple sclerosis.

The rearrangement links TRBV20-1 to TRBJ1-2, with 7 bases matching TRBD1. Trimming removed 2 bases from V and 8 bases from J; junction bases left unmatched: 14. The germline V gene encodes CDR1 DFQATT and CDR2 SNEGSKA (reference sequence). This CDR3 region has 15 residues. The CDR3 bases are TGCAGTGCTAGAAAACCTACAGGGGAGAGGGGGGGCTACACCTTC. It specifies CSARKPTGERGGYTF.

V and J are TRBV7-9 and TRBJ2-7; TRBD2 is a possible D gene (5 bases). The CDR3 is 15 amino acids. Trimming left V 1 base short and J 0 bases short, with 10 bases between. The germline V gene encodes CDR1 SEHNR and CDR2 FQNEAQ (reference sequence). CDR3 sequence reads: CASSLDGMTSYEQYF. CDR3 nucleotides: TGTGCCAGCAGCTTAGACGGGATGACCTCCTACGAGCAGTACTTC.

V and J are TRBV4-1 and TRBJ2-3, with D possibly matching TRBD2 (6 bases). The CDR3 loop spans 18 amino acids. V lost 0 bases and J 0 bases, leaving 16 bases between the germline ends. CDR1 and CDR2 from the germline V gene are MGHRA and YSYEKL. The CDR3: CASSQEGGAQASTDTQYF. CDR3 in DNA: TGCGCCAGCAGCCAAGAGGGCGGGGCTCAAGCTAGCACAGATACGCAGTATTTT.

The J gene is TRBJ1-6, the V gene TRBV12-3 or TRBV12-4, with D possibly matching TRBD1 (6 bases). This CDR3 contains 17 residues. Between the trimmed V and J ends, which lost 4 bases and 9 bases, there was a span of 22 bases. The CDR3 here is CASSSPAGTTITSPLHF. The CDR3 DNA reads as TGTGCCAGCAGTTCTCCAGCGGGGACAACTATAACTTCACCCCTCCACTTT.

This clonotype was counted between two and nine times. The chain has TRBV28 and TRBJ2-7; D is unresolved. Trimming left V 10 bases short and J 3 bases short, with 19 bases between. Germline V gene data show CDR1 as MDHEN and CDR2 as SYDVKM. CDR3 length: 14 residues. This CDR3 is CAISPGGVNYEQYF. CDR3 DNA: TGTGCCATCTCCCCGGGTGGCGTAAACTACGAGCAGTACTTC. Complete variable domain (other parts from reference TRBV28 and TRBJ2-7): DVKVTQSSRYLVKRTGEKVFLECVQDMDHENMFWYRQDPGLGLRLIYFSYDVKMKEKGDIPEGYSVSREKKERFSLILESASTNQTSMYLCAISPGGVNYEQYFGPGTRLTVT.

The gene calls are TRBV20-1 and TRBJ2-4; 10 bases agree with TRBD1. The DNA end is a closer match to TRBJ2-7, so the J assignment may be wrong. CDR1 and CDR2 (germline): DFQATT, SNEGSKA (reference sequence). This CDR3 spans 14 amino acids. This CDR3 reads CSARAGTGVDEQYF. The CDR3 DNA reads TGCAGTGCTAGAGCGGGGACAGGGGTAGACGAGCAGTACTTC.

The genes are TRBV2 and TRBJ2-5; D unresolved. Gene TRBJ2-7 matches the end of the DNA better, so the J call may be wrong. This CDR3 region has 11 residues. The germline CDR1 and CDR2 sequences are SNHLY and FYNNEI. CDR3 DNA: TGTGCCAGCAGTGAAGCGCGCGAGCAGTACTTC. Its protein product is CASSEAREQYF.

J is TRBJ2-4 and V is TRBV29-1, with 7 positions matching TRBD2. The end of the DNA is better explained by TRBJ2-7, so the J call may be wrong. The germline V gene has CDR1 SQVTM and CDR2 ANQGSEA. The CDR3 length is 15 residues. Here the CDR3 reads CSVGEGGRGAYEQYF. DNA for the CDR3: TGCAGCGTTGGGGAAGGCGGGAGAGGCGCCTACGAGCAGTACTTC.

This clonotype occurred a few times. This chain joins TRBV6-6 and TRBJ1-2, with no clear D. The germline V and J ends were trimmed by 0 bases and 5 bases, with 10 bases remaining between them. CDR3 size: 14 residues. Germline V gene data show CDR1 as MNHNY and CDR2 as SVGAGI (reference sequence). CDR3 residues: CASSYSTGMYGYTF. In DNA form, the CDR3 reads TGTGCCAGCAGTTACTCCACCGGCATGTATGGCTACACCTTC.

The chain recombines TRBV2 with TRBJ2-1, with 8 positions matching TRBD1. The CDR3 runs to 15 residues. J lost 6 bases, V lost 3 bases, and 7 bases had no gene match. Germline values: CDR1 SNHLY, CDR2 FYNNEI. As DNA, the CDR3 is TGTGCCAGCAGTGATACCAGGGGGCTCGGCAATGAGCAGTTCTTC. Translation: CASSDTRGLGNEQFF.

This clonotype was picked up a small number of times. The rearrangement uses TRBV4-3 and TRBJ2-1, with 8 bases matching TRBD2. The CDR3 loop spans 18 amino acids. V shed 0 bases and J 7 bases; nucleotides not matched to a gene: 14. Germline loops: CDR1 LGHNA, CDR2 YSLEER. The CDR3 here is CASSQDPYGSGSSNEQFF. The DNA for the CDR3 is TGCGCCAGCAGCCAAGATCCCTATGGGAGCGGGAGTAGTAATGAGCAGTTCTTC.

The chain uses TRBV3-1 and TRBJ2-7; TRBD2 agrees at 9 bases. The CDR3 length is 17 residues. Trimming took 1 base from V and 4 from J; bases not matched to a gene: 11. Looked up from germline, CDR1 is LGHDT and CDR2 is YNNKEL (reference sequence). The CDR3 protein is CASSQGASGKGAYEQYV. CDR3 sequence (DNA): TGTGCCAGCAGCCAAGGGGCTAGCGGGAAGGGAGCTTACGAGCAGTACGTC.

This clonotype came up a few times. J is TRBJ2-3 and V is TRBV6-6; 8 bases agree with TRBD1. J was trimmed by 5 bases and V by 6 bases; bases with no gene match: 10. The CDR3 extends over 15 amino acids. In germline, CDR1 is MNHNY, CDR2 SVGAGI (reference sequence). Here the CDR3 reads CASSYQGAKGDTQYF. In DNA form, the CDR3 reads TGTGCCAGCAGCTACCAGGGGGCTAAAGGAGATACGCAGTATTTT.

This clonotype was counted only a few times. This chain uses TRBV28 with TRBJ2-6; D possibly corresponds to TRBD1 (5 bases). This CDR3 region has 17 residues. The V gene lost 5 bases and the J gene lost 3 bases, with 17 bases spanning the gap. The germline V gene has CDR1 MDHEN and CDR2 SYDVKM. The CDR3 is CASSPPWGRDGANVLTF. DNA of the CDR3: TGTGCCAGCAGTCCCCCCTGGGGCAGGGATGGGGCCAACGTCCTGACTTTC.

V is TRBV28 and J is TRBJ2-1; a possible D gene is TRBD2 (5 bases). The CDR3 covers 13 residues. Germline V gene lookup returns CDR1 MDHEN and CDR2 SYDVKM. Trimming took 8 bases from V and 8 from J, leaving 16 bases between them. The CDR3 sequence is CASRYVGAYEQFF. The CDR3 coding sequence is TGTGCCAGCCGTTATGTGGGAGCGTATGAGCAGTTCTTC.

CDR3 sequence: CASSELSTDTQYF. CDR3 DNA: TGTGCCAGCAGTGAATTGAGCACAGATACGCAGTATTTT. V usage is TRBV2 and J usage is TRBJ2-3; D gene unclear. Germline-derived CDR1 and CDR2 are SNHLY and FYNNEI. This CDR3 is 13 amino acids long. The V end was cut by 2 bases, the J end by 0 bases, with 3 bases between.

The table lists this clonotype with a few counts. The chain is built from TRBV5-1 and TRBJ2-3; D is possibly TRBD2 (5 bases). The germline V gene has CDR1 SGHRS and CDR2 YFSETQ. The CDR3 extends over 14 amino acids. V was shortened by 5 bases and J by 4 bases, with 14 bases between the two germline ends. CDR3 in DNA: TGCGCCAGCAGTCCCGGGATCGGTTCAGATACGCAGTATTTT. Translating gives CASSPGIGSDTQYF.

DNA of the CDR3: TGCAGTGCCACTCTACTAGCGGTCAAAGGCACAGATACGCAGTATTTT. Its translation: CSATLLAVKGTDTQYF. The rearrangement links TRBV20-1 to TRBJ2-3; 8 bases line up with TRBD2. This CDR3 spans 16 amino acids. From germline, CDR1 is DFQATT and CDR2 SNEGSKA (reference sequence). The J segment lost 1 base and the V segment lost 6 bases, leaving 12 bases of the junction unmatched.

The chain employs TRBV9 and TRBJ1-2, with D possibly matching TRBD1 (6 bases). The CDR3 is made up of 14 amino acids. The ends were cut back, 3 bases at V and 5 bases at J, with 14 bases in the middle. CDR1 and CDR2 (germline): SGDLS, YYNGEE. The CDR3 spells CASSGATGLYGYTF. The DNA of the CDR3 is TGTGCCAGCAGCGGAGCTACAGGGTTATATGGCTACACCTTC.

This rearrangement joins TRBV14 to TRBJ2-1; D unclear. Trimming cost V 4 bases and J 8 bases, with 6 bases left between them. There are 11 residues in the CDR3. The germline V gene encodes CDR1 SGHDN and CDR2 FVKESK. The CDR3 protein is CASSLMDEQFF. CDR3 nucleotides: TGTGCCAGCAGCCTCATGGATGAGCAGTTCTTC.

This chain uses TRBV29-1 with TRBJ1-1; D gene unclear. The CDR3 length is 14 residues. Germline loops: CDR1 SQVTM, CDR2 ANQGSEA. Trimming took off 7 bases at V and 1 base at J, with 16 bases between the two ends. In nucleotides, the CDR3 is TGCAGCGCGAGGTCTAGGGTGGGGAACACTGAAGCTTTCTTT. Amino acids: CSARSRVGNTEAFF.

The V gene is TRBV27, the J gene TRBJ2-1, with 9 bases identical to TRBD1. V dropped 6 bases and J dropped 7; count of bases not matched to a gene: 13. The CDR3 has 16 residues. From germline, CDR1 is MNHEY and CDR2 SMNVEV (reference sequence). This chain's CDR3 is CASRGIRQGVWNEQFF. In DNA, the CDR3 is TGTGCCAGCAGGGGAATTCGACAGGGGGTATGGAATGAGCAGTTCTTC.

The chain is built from TRBV5-1 and TRBJ2-5; 7 bases map to TRBD1. Germline loops: CDR1 SGHRS, CDR2 YFSETQ. Germline trimming cut 1 base from V and 1 base from J; bases unmatched to any gene: 4. There are 15 residues in the CDR3. CDR3 in amino acids: CASSLQTGVQETQYF. CDR3 DNA sequence: TGCGCCAGCAGCTTGCAAACAGGGGTCCAAGAGACCCAGTACTTC.

This clonotype is a singleton in its sample. The V and J genes are TRBV7-2 and TRBJ2-5; 13 bases map to TRBD2. The CDR3 sequence is 17 residues long. V was pared by 3 bases and J by 0 bases, with 4 bases of the junction left unmatched. Germline CDR1 and CDR2: SGHTA and FQGNSA. This CDR3 reads CASSFRTSGSYQETQYF. The DNA for the CDR3 is TGTGCCAGCAGCTTCCGGACTAGCGGGAGCTACCAAGAGACCCAGTACTTC.

The chain joins TRBV5-1 to TRBJ2-3, with D perhaps matching TRBD2 (6 bases). Trimming removed 5 bases from V and 1 base from J, with 14 bases in between. The CDR3 sequence is 15 residues long. Germline CDR1 reads SGHRS; CDR2 reads YFSETQ. CDR3 region: CASRLSSVGTDTQYF. The CDR3 DNA is TGCGCCAGCAGATTATCTAGCGTCGGCACAGATACGCAGTATTTT.

The chain recombines TRBV4-1 with TRBJ2-7; TRBD2 aligns across 8 bases. V was pared by 3 bases and J by 4 bases, with 14 bases of the junction left unmatched. This CDR3 comprises 17 residues. The V gene's germline CDR1 is MGHRA and CDR2 YSYEKL. The CDR3 is CASSQAHTGGRLYEQYF. The CDR3 coding sequence is TGCGCCAGCAGCCAGGCCCACACGGGCGGGAGGCTGTACGAGCAGTACTTC.

A few counts support this clonotype. The CDR3 DNA reads as TGTGCCATCAGTGAAGGGGGGGGGCAGGGGAGTTGGACTCACTACGAGCAGTACTTC. Translation gives CAISEGGGQGSWTHYEQYF. This chain joins TRBV10-3 and TRBJ2-7, with TRBD2 as a possible D gene (7 bases). This CDR3 is 19 amino acids long. Between the trimmed V and J ends, which lost 3 bases and 3 bases, there was a span of 27 bases. Germline CDR1 is ENHRY and CDR2 is SYGVKD.

This clonotype was counted a few times. The rearrangement uses TRBV20-1 and TRBJ2-1, with 13 nucleotides matching TRBD2. Germline V gene lookup returns CDR1 DFQATT and CDR2 SNEGSKA (reference sequence). CDR3 size: 14 residues. V shed 5 bases, J shed 6 bases, and the junction held 4 bases outside the gene matches. CDR3 loop: CSARTSGSTNEQFF. The CDR3 nucleotides read TGCAGTGCTCGGACTAGCGGGAGTACCAATGAGCAGTTCTTC.

This clonotype appeared a few times. This sequence joins TRBV9 and TRBJ2-1, with 7 bases that match TRBD2. V lost 1 base, J lost 5 bases, and 12 bases stayed unmatched. Germline values: CDR1 SGDLS, CDR2 YYNGEE. This CDR3 has 17 amino acids. The CDR3, as DNA: TGTGCCAGCAGCGTAAGCCAAACTAGCGCTTTCGACAATGAGCAGTTCTTC. Its protein is CASSVSQTSAFDNEQFF.

This chain uses TRBV15 with TRBJ2-5, with 8 bases matching TRBD2. The CDR3 totals 17 residues. Germline CDR1 reads LNHNV; CDR2 reads YYDKDF (reference sequence). With 5 bases clipped from V and 3 bases from J, the junction kept 14 bases outside the gene matches. CDR3 in amino acids: CATSYELIAGTKETQYF. The CDR3 DNA is TGTGCCACCAGCTACGAATTGATAGCGGGAACTAAAGAGACCCAGTACTTC.

This clonotype showed up just a few times. This chain links TRBV25-1 with TRBJ2-3; no firm D call. Trimming removed 3 bases at V and 0 bases at J, with 13 bases between. Germline V gives CDR1 MGHDK, CDR2 SYGVNS. CDR3 length equals 16 residues. CDR3 nucleotides: TGTGCCAGCAGTGACGTGGGCTGGCAGAGCACAGATACGCAGTATTTT. Amino acid sequence: CASSDVGWQSTDTQYF.

J is TRBJ2-7 and V is TRBV4-3, with D perhaps matching TRBD1 (5 bases). Germline loops: CDR1 LGHNA, CDR2 YSLEER. V lost 3 bases, J lost 4 bases, and 10 bases lay in between. The CDR3 runs 13 residues. CDR3 DNA: TGCGCCAGCAGCCATTATAGGGGATACGAGCAGTACTTC. Translation: CASSHYRGYEQYF.